Below are 16 T cell receptor beta chains sequenced from a single sample in a study of blood T cell repertoires in COVID-19. Sequencing was performed with immunoSEQ multiplex PCR; in TCRdb, only in-frame clones are kept and a portion is missing. The sample includes tens of thousands of clones, approximately 90% of them seen just once. The sequencing input was peripheral blood. These receptors originate from a woman older than 75 with active COVID-19.

This clone has only one observation. The chain links TRBV2 to TRBJ1-1; no clear D gene. V was pared by 8 bases and J by 2 bases, with 9 bases between. Looked up from germline, CDR1 is SNHLY and CDR2 is FYNNEI. This CDR3 contains 12 residues. In DNA, the CDR3 is TGTGCCAGCCGGGTTGGTAACACTGAAGCTTTCTTT. Amino acids: CASRVGNTEAFF.

To note about this clone: The sample carries other DNA sequences with the same CDR3. The J gene is TRBJ2-2, the V gene TRBV7-8; 7 positions match TRBD1. V was clipped by 5 bases and J by 1 base; unmatched bases: 1. The CDR3 extends over 14 amino acids. Per germline, CDR1 SGHVS and CDR2 FQNEAQ. CDR3 bases: TGTGCCAGCAGCAGGACAGGGAACACCGGGGAGCTGTTTTTT. Its translation is CASSRTGNTGELFF.

The genes are TRBV21-1 and TRBJ2-1; TRBD2 reflects the table's D call only, with no check against the DNA. TRBV21-1 represents a pseudogene. CDR3 size: 16 residues. CDR3 loop: CASSPPGRGTYNEQFF. As DNA, the CDR3 is TGTGCCAGCAGCCCCCCGGGTAGAGGGACCTACAATGAGCAGTTCTTC.

The chain combines TRBV5-1 with TRBJ2-3; 10 nucleotides align to TRBD2. Germline V gene sequence: CDR1 SGHRS, CDR2 YFSETQ. The CDR3 contains 14 residues. The junction had 4 bases not matched to a gene; V was cut back by 4 bases and J by 5 bases. The CDR3 DNA sequence: TGCGCCAGCAGCGGACTAGCGGCGAAAGATACGCAGTATTTT. Encoded protein: CASSGLAAKDTQYF.

This clone was picked up a small number of times. The chain carries TRBV30 and TRBJ2-7; TRBD1 aligns across 9 bases. The CDR3 extends over 13 amino acids. V was pared by 2 bases and J by 3 bases, with 2 bases of the junction left unmatched. CDR1 is GTSNPN and CDR2 is SVGIG in the germline V gene (reference sequence). DNA for the CDR3: TGTGCCTGGAGTCCGGGACAGGGCTACGAGCAGTACTTC. Amino acids: CAWSPGQGYEQYF.

The chain links TRBV11-2 to TRBJ2-7, with TRBD1 identical over 9 bases. This CDR3 comprises 14 residues. The ends lost 4 bases at V and 3 bases at J; junction bases unmatched: 4. CDR1 is SGHAT, CDR2 FQNNGV, per germline. Written as DNA, the CDR3 is TGTGCCAGCAGCTCGACAGGGGGGGACTACGAGCAGTACGTC. It encodes CASSSTGGDYEQYV.

This chain connects TRBV28 to TRBJ2-2; 10 bases map to TRBD1. The CDR3 runs 15 residues. CDR1 is MDHEN, CDR2 SYDVKM, per germline. The V segment lost 3 bases and the J segment 3 bases; nucleotides outside the gene matches: 1. The CDR3 spells CASSLDRGDTGELFF. DNA for the CDR3: TGTGCCAGCAGTTTGGACAGGGGGGACACCGGGGAGCTGTTTTTT.

The rearrangement links TRBV6-7 to TRBJ2-3, with D possibly being TRBD2 (6 bases). TRBV6-7 is identified as an open reading frame with a role that is uncertain. CDR3 length equals 17 residues. With 9 bases removed from V and 3 bases from J, the gap between germline ends came to 25 bases. Here the CDR3 reads CARAHRSGGPTTDTQYF. The CDR3 region has the DNA TGTGCCAGAGCCCACAGGAGCGGAGGGCCGACGACAGATACGCAGTATTTT.

This rearrangement joins TRBV6-1 to TRBJ2-1; 8 bases match TRBD2. Germline V gives CDR1 MNHNS, CDR2 SASEGT. This CDR3 spans 15 amino acids. The V segment lost 3 bases and the J segment 4 bases; nucleotides outside the gene matches: 5. The CDR3 is CASSERGGGYNEQFF. As DNA, the CDR3 is TGTGCCAGCAGTGAGAGAGGCGGGGGGTACAATGAGCAGTTCTTC.

DNA of the CDR3: TGCGCCAGCAGCGAACGGACAGGGTCTTCCCTCGAGCAGTACTTC. Its translation is CASSERTGSSLEQYF. The J gene is TRBJ2-7, the V gene TRBV5-1; 8 bases agree with TRBD1. This CDR3 contains 15 residues. Trimming at V came to 4 bases and at J to 6 bases, leaving 12 bases not matched to a gene. CDR1 is SGHRS, CDR2 YFSETQ, per germline.

The J gene is TRBJ1-3, the V gene TRBV28; possible D gene TRBD1, 5 bases. Germline V gene sequence: CDR1 MDHEN, CDR2 SYDVKM. The CDR3 loop spans 15 amino acids. V lost 2 bases and J lost 0, with 8 bases in between. The CDR3 spells CASSLGGTSGNTIYF. Written as DNA, the CDR3 is TGTGCCAGCAGTTTAGGGGGGACCTCTGGAAACACCATATATTTT.

The genes are TRBV7-9 and TRBJ2-1; TRBD1 agrees at 7 bases. In germline, CDR1 is SEHNR, CDR2 FQNEAQ (reference sequence). Unmatched junction bases numbered 21, after V lost 8 bases and J lost 5 bases. There are 18 residues in the CDR3. The CDR3 loop is CASSPLQRPSDRDNEQFF. The CDR3 bases are TGTGCCAGCTCCCCCCTCCAGCGGCCCTCCGACAGGGACAATGAGCAGTTCTTC.

The V call is TRBV7-8, the J call TRBJ2-2, with 8 positions matching TRBD1. This CDR3 has 16 amino acids. J lost 5 bases, V lost 5 bases, and 10 bases had no gene match. Germline CDR1 and CDR2: SGHVS and FQNEAQ. The CDR3 region has the DNA TGTGCCAGCAGCGTAGGACAGGGCGGGGAGACCGGGGAGCTGTTTTTT. Its protein is CASSVGQGGETGELFF. The variable domain in full, completed from reference TRBV7-8 and TRBJ2-2, reads GAGVSQSPRYKVAKRGQDVALRCDPISGHVSLFWYQQALGQGPEFLTYFQNEAQLDKSGLPSDRFFAERPEGSVSTLKIQRTQQEDSAVYLCASSVGQGGETGELFFGEGSRLTVL.

The CDR3 DNA reads TGCGCCAGCAGCTTGAGTTCGGGGGGATCCTACAATGAGCAGTTCTTC. Translation gives CASSLSSGGSYNEQFF. The rearrangement links TRBV5-1 to TRBJ2-1; 7 bases align to TRBD2. CDR3 size: 16 residues. V trimming: 1 base; J trimming: 1 base; junction bases outside the gene matches: 5. Germline-derived CDR1 and CDR2 are SGHRS and YFSETQ.

This clone has just one count. The chain combines TRBV4-1 with TRBJ2-1; D remains ambiguous. The CDR3 spans 14 residues. V was pared by 1 base and J by 6 bases, with 10 bases between. From germline, CDR1 is MGHRA and CDR2 YSYEKL. CDR3 DNA sequence: TGCGCCAGCAGCCAAGTGACGACTTTCAATGAGCAGTTCTTC. It is translated as CASSQVTTFNEQFF.

The chain has TRBV9 and TRBJ2-7, with D maybe TRBD1 (5 bases). Germline V lookup: CDR1 SGDLS, CDR2 YYNGEE. V was pared by 4 bases and J by 4 bases, with 12 bases between. The CDR3 consists of 13 residues. The CDR3, as DNA: TGTGCCAGCAGCTCCGGGCAGGGATACGAGCAGTACTTC. Protein product: CASSSGQGYEQYF.